These 12 T cell receptor beta chains were all obtained from the same sample, sequenced in a study of T cells in localized non-small cell lung cancer. Here immunoSEQ multiplex PCR was the method, and the copy in TCRdb shows in-frame clones only, minus some. The sample records around 45,000 clones, roughly 86% being singletons. Sequencing was performed on PBMCs, taken before any cancer treatment. These receptors originate from a man aged 35 to 70 with stage II lung adenocarcinoma.

Here the CDR3 DNA reads TGTGCCAGCAGGGGGCCCACAGATACGCAGTATTTT. Protein: CASRGPTDTQYF. V and J are TRBV6-5 and TRBJ2-3; D possibly corresponds to TRBD1 (5 bases). Germline CDR1 is MNHEY and CDR2 is SVGAGI. CDR3 size: 12 residues. The V end was cut by 6 bases, the J end by 2 bases, with 6 bases between.

The rearrangement joins TRBV4-1 to TRBJ2-3, with D unresolved. V shed 0 bases and J shed 8 bases, with 12 bases lying between them. Germline-derived CDR1 and CDR2 are MGHRA and YSYEKL. The CDR3 runs 14 residues. The CDR3 sequence: CASSQDAGGSTQYF. In DNA form, the CDR3 reads TGCGCCAGCAGCCAAGATGCAGGTGGATCTACGCAGTATTTT.

The rearrangement links TRBV27 to TRBJ1-5; D is unresolved. V gave up 4 bases and J gave up 1 base, with 8 bases separating them. Germline CDR1 is MNHEY and CDR2 is SMNVEV (reference sequence). This CDR3 region has 14 residues. The CDR3 DNA reads TGTGCCAGCAGTTGGGGTGGGAGCAATCAGCCCCAGCATTTT. Protein product: CASSWGGSNQPQHF.

The chain couples TRBV5-6 to TRBJ2-5; D call uncertain. CDR1 and CDR2 (germline): SGHDT, YYEEEE. The CDR3 extends over 15 amino acids. Trimming removed 4 bases at V and 3 bases at J, with 16 bases between. The CDR3 DNA sequence: TGTGCCAGCAGCCCGGTGGGATTGCCGAAAGAGACCCAGTACTTC. It codes for CASSPVGLPKETQYF.

V usage is TRBV29-1 and J usage is TRBJ2-2; D ambiguous. Germline values: CDR1 SQVTM, CDR2 ANQGSEA. With 2 bases removed from V and 5 bases from J, the gap between germline ends came to 3 bases. The CDR3 is 11 amino acids. CDR3 in amino acids: CSVEFTGELFF. DNA of the CDR3: TGCAGCGTTGAATTTACCGGGGAGCTGTTTTTT.

This sequence joins TRBV27 and TRBJ2-4, with D tentatively TRBD1 (6 bases). V lost 6 bases and J 7 bases, leaving 19 bases between the germline ends. CDR1 is MNHEY, CDR2 SMNVEV, per germline (reference sequence). This CDR3 has 15 amino acids. CDR3 sequence reads: CASSLKPSQGNIQYF. CDR3 nucleotide sequence: TGTGCCAGCAGCCTAAAGCCTAGCCAGGGGAACATTCAGTACTTC.

This chain links TRBV5-6 with TRBJ2-4, with D unresolved. The V gene lost 0 bases and the J gene lost 5 bases, with 9 bases spanning the gap. This CDR3 is built from 14 residues. CDR1 and CDR2 from the germline V gene are SGHDT and YYEEEE. DNA of the CDR3: TGTGCCAGCAGCTTGGTAAATGGGGAAAACATTCAGTACTTC. This translates into CASSLVNGENIQYF.

The chain recombines TRBV4-1 with TRBJ2-2, with 8 bases that match TRBD1. V shed 3 bases and J 3 bases; nucleotides not matched to a gene: 12. Germline V CDR1 and CDR2: MGHRA, YSYEKL. There are 18 residues in the CDR3. CDR3 amino acids: CASSQSNPGQVYTGELFF. Written as DNA, the CDR3 is TGCGCCAGCAGCCAGTCAAATCCGGGACAGGTTTACACCGGGGAGCTGTTTTTT.

The rearrangement links TRBV15 to TRBJ1-4; TRBD1 is a possible D gene (6 bases). V lost 5 bases and J 3 bases, leaving 16 bases between the germline ends. Per the germline V gene, CDR1 is LNHNV and CDR2 is YYDKDF (reference sequence). CDR3 size: 16 residues. The CDR3 reads CATSRGGASSNEKLFF. The CDR3 DNA reads TGTGCCACCAGCCGAGGGGGGGCCTCATCTAATGAAAAACTGTTTTTT.

In its sample, this clone was seen a few times. The chain recombines TRBV2 with TRBJ1-4; D not certain. Looked up from germline, CDR1 is SNHLY and CDR2 is FYNNEI. The V end lost 6 bases, the J end lost 7 bases, and 12 bases lay between the germline ends. The CDR3 contains 13 residues. CDR3 sequence reads: CASRGWIPEKLFF. DNA for the CDR3: TGTGCCAGCAGGGGCTGGATCCCTGAAAAACTGTTTTTT.

The V and J genes are TRBV10-2 and TRBJ2-7, with unresolved D. In germline, CDR1 is WSHSY, CDR2 SAAADI. The germline V and J ends were trimmed by 0 bases and 0 bases, with 18 bases remaining between them. The CDR3 consists of 18 residues. CDR3 loop: CASSESSFGPDISYEQYF. CDR3 nucleotides: TGCGCCAGCAGTGAGTCTAGTTTTGGACCCGACATCTCCTACGAGCAGTACTTC.

The chain uses TRBV19 and TRBJ1-2, with 8 bases identical to TRBD1. Unmatched junction bases numbered 13, after V lost 3 bases and J lost 7 bases. Germline CDR1 and CDR2: LNHDA and SQIVND (reference sequence). CDR3 length: 16 residues. The CDR3 loop is CASSMGTGSVLPGYTF. The CDR3 nucleotides read TGTGCCAGTAGTATGGGGACAGGCTCGGTACTACCTGGCTACACCTTC.